One T cell receptor (beta chain) is described in this entry. These data belong to a study of shared clonotypes between healthy human individuals. Per germline, CDR1 SGDLS and CDR2 YYNGEE. V was clipped by 1 base and J by 0 bases, with 8 bases between them. The CDR3 consists of 15 residues. The protocol was immunoSEQ multiplex PCR, while the TCRdb copy is restricted to in-frame clones and leaves out a portion. The sample carries 2.5 million or so clones, just over 90% recorded once. Sequenced sample: naive CD4+ T cells sorted from blood. Subset reported: CD45RA+ positively selected. V gene TRBV9 combines with J gene TRBJ1-3; D is uncertain. The receptor was derived from a man aged 18-30 years in good health. Written as DNA, the CDR3 is TGTGCCAGCAGCGTAACGGCAGCCTCTGGAAACACCATATATTTT. Translation gives CASSVTAASGNTIYF.